This paragraph reports one T cell receptor (beta chain). This entry belongs to a study of blood T cell repertoires in COVID-19. Overall study: PBMCs, B-cell-depleted T cells, or T cells were the source of the cDNA or gDNA that made up the material.

After removal of 4 bases from V and 1 base from J, the junction contained 6 bases not matched to a gene. Looked up from germline, CDR1 is SGDLS and CDR2 is YYNGEE. The CDR3 length is 15 residues. The repertoire was sequenced with immunoSEQ multiplex PCR; TCRdb's copy has only in-frame clones and lacks some. The sample contains roughly 150,000 clones, roughly 80% of which appear only once. The receptor's source is a human donor in a cohort sampled during active COVID-19. Sequenced: peripheral blood. J is TRBJ2-3 and V is TRBV9; TRBD2 agrees at 7 bases. CDR3 in amino acids: CASSTGLGGTDTQYF. In nucleotides, the CDR3 is TGTGCCAGCAGCACCGGACTAGGCGGCACAGATACGCAGTATTTT. Full variable domain (remainder filled in from reference TRBV9 and TRBJ2-3): DSGVTQTPKHLITATGQRVTLRCSPRSGDLSVYWYQQSLDQGLQFLIQYYNGEERAKGNILERFSAQQFPDLHSELNLSSLELGDSALYFCASSTGLGGTDTQYFGPGTRLTVL.